The following is a TCR beta chain sequence with its context. The data originate from a study of T cell responses to AZD1222 COVID-19 vaccine. Assay: immunoSEQ multiplex PCR; the TCRdb copy retains only in-frame clones and omits some. Of about 110,000 clones in the sample, around 91% are singletons; the top ten hold less than 25%. Germline CDR1 and CDR2: SGHNT and YENEEA. V shed 5 bases, J shed 6 bases, and the junction held 6 bases outside the gene matches. The CDR3 spans 14 residues. Specimen: peripheral blood, collected on day 0 of AZD1222 vaccination. The V and J genes are TRBV11-3 and TRBJ2-3, with 9 bases aligning to TRBD2. The TCR comes from an adult in good health. CDR3 region: CASSISGGVDTQYF. The CDR3 region has the DNA TGTGCCAGCAGCATTAGCGGGGGAGTGGATACGCAGTATTTT.